A single sample is the source of the 5 T cell receptor beta chains below, sequenced in a study of siplizumab effects on memory and regulatory T cells (dated by TCRdb to about 2019). The library relied on the immunoSEQ multiplex PCR assay. Imported from immuneACCESS, the table was reduced by TCRdb to in-frame sequences with V and J called. These copies leave out some clones; in studies compared against another copy, an unresolved V gene accounts for under half, and the cause of the remainder is not known. In this sample the table shows around 77,000 clones, 75% to 95% of which occur a single time. The ten largest clones take up about 27% of the sample. Sample: CD8+ T cells sorted from blood. Receptor source: a human donor in good health.

The V gene is TRBV7-9, the J gene TRBJ1-2; 7 bases are shared with TRBD1. The CDR3 is 16 amino acids. In germline, CDR1 is SEHNR, CDR2 FQNEAQ (reference sequence). The V and J ends lost 0 bases and 3 bases, in that order; junction bases with no gene match: 7. The CDR3 protein is CASSLAMGTEYYGYTF. The CDR3 DNA reads as TGTGCCAGCAGCTTAGCGATGGGGACAGAGTACTATGGCTACACCTTC.

The chain employs TRBV6-1 and TRBJ1-2; 8 positions agree with TRBD1. Germline CDR1 and CDR2: MNHNS and SASEGT. The CDR3 sequence is 17 residues long. Losses at the gene ends were 4 bases for V and 3 bases for J; bases not matched to a gene: 13. The CDR3 spells CASSGPRGAQGDYGYTF. CDR3 bases: TGTGCCAGCAGTGGCCCTAGGGGGGCACAGGGGGACTATGGCTACACCTTC.

The chain links TRBV4-1 to TRBJ2-1; D gene uncertain. CDR1 and CDR2 from the germline V gene are MGHRA and YSYEKL. This CDR3 comprises 15 residues. The V gene lost 0 bases and the J gene lost 12 bases, with 18 bases spanning the gap. CDR3 protein: CASSQEFSLYDGQFF. As DNA, the CDR3 is TGCGCCAGCAGCCAAGAGTTCAGCCTTTACGACGGGCAGTTCTTC.

This clone was detected only a few times. This chain links TRBV19 with TRBJ1-1, with a possible D match to TRBD1 (5 bases). The V end was cut by 5 bases, the J end by 4 bases, with 11 bases between. The CDR3 extends over 13 amino acids. Per germline, CDR1 LNHDA and CDR2 SQIVND (reference sequence). The CDR3 region is CASSVTVGTEAFF. CDR3 nucleotide sequence: TGTGCCAGTAGTGTGACAGTGGGCACTGAAGCTTTCTTT.

J is TRBJ1-3 and V is TRBV27, with D perhaps matching TRBD1 (6 bases). The CDR3 is made up of 15 amino acids. CDR1 and CDR2 (germline): MNHEY, SMNVEV (reference sequence). V lost 3 bases, J lost 1 base, and 10 bases lay in between. In DNA form, the CDR3 reads TGTGCCAGCAGTTTGGCAGGGGATTCTGGAAACACCATATATTTT. Translation gives CASSLAGDSGNTIYF.